This TCR beta chain was found in a study of vaccination and CD4 T cells after COVID-19 (dated by TCRdb to between 2021 and 2024). Broadly, across the study: The convalescent cohort comprised six males and four females, including two Hispanic individuals, seven Caucasians, two Asians and one multiracial person. Post-vaccine blood samples were obtained a median of about 77 days after the second vaccine dose, with a range of about 13 to 250 days. Two doses of either the Pfizer-BioNTech BNT162b2 vaccine (n=8) or the Moderna mRNA-1273 vaccine (n=2) were administered to participants. Culture stimuli were overlapping spike peptide pools from SARS-CoV-2 and from the common cold coronaviruses HCoV-NL63, HCoV-OC43 and HCoV-229E. Post-COVID blood samples from convalescent patients were collected a median of roughly 100 days after diagnosis, with a range of about 30 to 170 days. In ten to eleven COVID-19 convalescent patients and a few infection-naive healthy vaccine recipients, the spike-specific CD4+ TCR repertoire before mRNA vaccination was compared with the repertoire after mRNA vaccination. As controls, cultures received a CEFX viral epitope pool (the positive control), an HIV-1 Nef peptide pool (the negative control), or no peptide at all. What the work shows at the level of the full study, not this receptor alone: Among convalescent patients, a median about 86% of the SARS-CoV-2-reactive clones seen after vaccination appeared only after vaccination, which suggests priming specific to the vaccine. The study included relatively few convalescent patients and did not analyze early timepoints after natural infection. An increase in the median number of SARS-CoV-2-reactive clonotypes from 21 after infection to approximately 41 after vaccination was observed, but the change was not found to be significant. Of the vaccine-specific clones found in convalescent patients, nearly all (304 of 307) were mono-reactive for SARS-CoV-2 spike instead of being cross-reactive with common cold coronaviruses.

A remark on this clonotype: The specificity of this receptor is unknown. Qualities for individual bases were not recorded, and no much larger clone is one base off.

Reading the label with the study, this specimen's treatment or condition is: roughly 10-day PBMC culture with coronavirus spike peptide pools or control peptides (ViraFEST assay). The study used the ViraFEST assay, which expanded antigen-specific T cells with peptide pools and then identified expanded clonotypes by TCR sequencing. The absence of prior SARS-CoV-2 infection in healthy vaccine recipients was confirmed by negative nucleocapsid antibody tests before and after vaccination. About 2 million PBMCs per well were cultured in IMDM with approximately 5.5% human AB serum and approximately 10 IU/ml IL-2, plus 10 ug/ml peptide pools. On days 3 and 7, half of the culture medium was replaced with fresh IL-2-containing medium. After roughly nine days of culture, CD4+ T cells were isolated by negative selection using the EasySep CD4+ T cell isolation kit. PBMCs were separated from whole blood using Ficoll-Paque Plus gradient centrifugation and then either used fresh or cryopreserved at -140C. Triplicate wells were generally used for each culture condition.

The method was PCR. DNA from cultured CD4+ T cells was subjected to TCR sequencing with the Oncomine TCR Beta short-read assay at the Johns Hopkins FTIC core. The QIAamp micro DNA kit was used to extract genomic DNA from the cultured CD4+ T cells. The Oncomine TCR Beta libraries from cultured CD4+ T cells were pooled using unique dual indexes and then sequenced on an Illumina iSeq 100. Per the authors' processing: Non-productive sequences were filtered out, and CDR3s that did not start with C, did not end with F or W, or were shorter than 7 amino acids were discarded. The MANAFEST web application identified antigen-specific clonotypes by comparing peptide-stimulated wells against reference wells and other culture wells. To be called positive, a clone needed an FDR below 0.05, an odds ratio above 5, and a productive frequency above 0.1% in at least two of three replicate wells. A clonotype was classed as cross-reactive if the clonotype showed significant expansion both in SARS-CoV-2 spike wells and in at least one common cold coronavirus spike condition. Using R version 3.6.1, CDR3 homology was evaluated through Levenshtein distances (stringdist) along with unrooted phylogenetic trees (ape). The public reads were reanalyzed by TCRdb: fastp trimming at Q25, MiXCR alignment, in-frame beta chains only. Identical CDR3 proteins give one entry, which carries the most common genes and DNA. TCRdb, not the authors, supplied the V and J calls. This sample has 25,000 to 30,000 distinct CDR3 sequences in its table, and less than 80% of those were observed once. Jointly, the top ten make up about a sixth of the sample.

This receptor was identified in a human donor who received a COVID-19 vaccine. The sequenced sample was CD4+ T cells from blood, cultured in vitro, obtained after SARS-CoV-2 vaccination.

The nucleotides read TGTGCCAGCAGTCCCCGGACTAGCGGGGTAAGTACAGATACGCAGTATTTT. Its coded protein is CASSPRTSGVSTDTQYF. The V and J genes are TRBV27 and TRBJ2-3, with 12 middle bases fitting TRBD2. V is cut back by 5 bases and J by 3 bases, with 9 bases in the junction unmatched. From a lookup of the germline V gene (reference sequence), CDR1 and CDR2 are MNHEY and SMNVEV. The CDR3 goes from the cysteine to the phenylalanine over 17 residues. Only the CDR3 portion is preserved as DNA: 51 bases, with reading frame beginning at the first base.